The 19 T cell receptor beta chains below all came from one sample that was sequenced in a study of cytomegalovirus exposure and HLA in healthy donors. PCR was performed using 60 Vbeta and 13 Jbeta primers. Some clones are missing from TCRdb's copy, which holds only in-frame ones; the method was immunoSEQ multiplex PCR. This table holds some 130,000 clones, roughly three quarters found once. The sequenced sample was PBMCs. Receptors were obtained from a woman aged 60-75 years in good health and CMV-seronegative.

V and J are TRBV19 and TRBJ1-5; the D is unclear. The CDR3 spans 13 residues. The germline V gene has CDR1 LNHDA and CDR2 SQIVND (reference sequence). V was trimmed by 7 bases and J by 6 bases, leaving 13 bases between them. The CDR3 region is CASTLKRGQPQHF. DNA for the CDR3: TGTGCCAGTACCCTAAAACGGGGTCAGCCCCAGCATTTT. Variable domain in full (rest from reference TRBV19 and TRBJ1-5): DGGITQSPKYLFRKEGQNVTLSCEQNLNHDAMYWYRQDPGQGLRLIYYSQIVNDFQKGDIAEGYSVSREKKESFPLTVTSAQKNPTAFYLCASTLKRGQPQHFGDGTRLSIL.

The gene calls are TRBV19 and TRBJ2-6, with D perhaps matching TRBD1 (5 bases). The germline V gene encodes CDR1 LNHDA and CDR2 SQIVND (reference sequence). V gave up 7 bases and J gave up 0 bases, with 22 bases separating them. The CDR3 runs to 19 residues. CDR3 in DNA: TGTGCCAGTACCATGGGGCGGCGTGTGGGAACCTCTGGGGCCAACGTCCTGACTTTC. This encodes CASTMGRRVGTSGANVLTF.

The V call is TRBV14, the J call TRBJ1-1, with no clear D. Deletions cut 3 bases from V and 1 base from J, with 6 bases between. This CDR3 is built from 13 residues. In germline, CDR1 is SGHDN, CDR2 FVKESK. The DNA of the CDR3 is TGTGCCAGCAGCCACCAGGAGAACACTGAAGCTTTCTTT. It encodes CASSHQENTEAFF.

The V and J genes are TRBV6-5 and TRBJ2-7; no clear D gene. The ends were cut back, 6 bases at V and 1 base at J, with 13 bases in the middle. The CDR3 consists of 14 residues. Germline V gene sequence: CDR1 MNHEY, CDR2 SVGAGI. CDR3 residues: CASRPTAQSYEQYF. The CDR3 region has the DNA TGTGCCAGCAGACCCACCGCCCAGTCCTACGAGCAGTACTTC.

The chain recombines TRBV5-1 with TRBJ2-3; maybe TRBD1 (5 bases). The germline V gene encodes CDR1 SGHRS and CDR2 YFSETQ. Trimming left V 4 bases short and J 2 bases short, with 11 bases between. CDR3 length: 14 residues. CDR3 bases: TGCGCCAGCAGCCCGACGACAGTCACAGATACGCAGTATTTT. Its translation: CASSPTTVTDTQYF.

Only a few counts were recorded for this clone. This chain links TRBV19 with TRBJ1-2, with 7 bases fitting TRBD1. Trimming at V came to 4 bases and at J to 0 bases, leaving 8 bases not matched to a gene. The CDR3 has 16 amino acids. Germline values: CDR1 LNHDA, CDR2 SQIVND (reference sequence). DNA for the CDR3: TGTGCCAGTAGTACTCGGGACAGCATCGCTAACTATGGCTACACCTTC. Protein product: CASSTRDSIANYGYTF.

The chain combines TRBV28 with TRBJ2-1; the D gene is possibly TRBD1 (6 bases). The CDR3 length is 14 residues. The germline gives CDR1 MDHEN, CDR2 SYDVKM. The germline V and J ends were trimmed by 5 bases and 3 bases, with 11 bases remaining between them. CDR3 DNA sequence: TGTGCCAGCAGTGGGGGACATCGCTACAATGAGCAGTTCTTC. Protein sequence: CASSGGHRYNEQFF.

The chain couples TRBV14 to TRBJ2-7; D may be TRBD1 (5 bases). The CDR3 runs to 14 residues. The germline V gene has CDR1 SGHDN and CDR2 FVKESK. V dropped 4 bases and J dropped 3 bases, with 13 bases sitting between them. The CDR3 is CASSRGHGIYEQYF. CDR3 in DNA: TGTGCCAGCAGCCGCGGACATGGAATCTACGAGCAGTACTTC.

Written as DNA, the CDR3 is TGCGCCAGCAGCCAAGATGGGGTGGCGGGACAGCCAAATGAAAAACTGTTTTTT. This encodes CASSQDGVAGQPNEKLFF. The chain joins TRBV4-1 to TRBJ1-4; 7 bases match TRBD1. The CDR3 is 18 residues long. Per the germline V gene, CDR1 is MGHRA and CDR2 is YSYEKL. V lost 0 bases to trimming and J lost 5 bases; unmatched junction nucleotides: 12.

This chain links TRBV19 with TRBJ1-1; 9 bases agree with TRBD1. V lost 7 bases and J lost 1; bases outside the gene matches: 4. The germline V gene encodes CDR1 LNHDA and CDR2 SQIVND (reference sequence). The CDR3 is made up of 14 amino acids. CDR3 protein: CASIGTGRNTEAFF. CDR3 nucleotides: TGTGCCAGTATCGGGACAGGGAGGAACACTGAAGCTTTCTTT. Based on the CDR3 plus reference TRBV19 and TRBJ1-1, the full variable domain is DGGITQSPKYLFRKEGQNVTLSCEQNLNHDAMYWYRQDPGQGLRLIYYSQIVNDFQKGDIAEGYSVSREKKESFPLTVTSAQKNPTAFYLCASIGTGRNTEAFFGQGTRLTVV.

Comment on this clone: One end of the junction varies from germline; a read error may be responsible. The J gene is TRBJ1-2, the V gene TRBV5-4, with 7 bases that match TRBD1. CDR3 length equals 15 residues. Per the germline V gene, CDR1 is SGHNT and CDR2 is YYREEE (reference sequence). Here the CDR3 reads CASTLGTDRNHGYTF. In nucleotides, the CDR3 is TGTGCCAGCACCCTAGGGACAGACCGTAACCATGGCTACACCTTC.

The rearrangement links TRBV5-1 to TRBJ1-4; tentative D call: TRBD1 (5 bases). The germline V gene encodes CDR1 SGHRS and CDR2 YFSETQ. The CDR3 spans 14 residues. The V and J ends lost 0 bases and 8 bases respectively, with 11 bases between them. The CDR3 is CASSLEAGWEKLFF. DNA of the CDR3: TGCGCCAGCAGCTTGGAGGCAGGGTGGGAAAAACTGTTTTTT.

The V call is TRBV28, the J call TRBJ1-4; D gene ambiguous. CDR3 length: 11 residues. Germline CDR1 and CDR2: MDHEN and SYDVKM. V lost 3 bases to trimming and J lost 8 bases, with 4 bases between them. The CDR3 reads CASSLQEKLFF. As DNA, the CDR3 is TGTGCCAGCAGTTTGCAGGAAAAACTGTTTTTT.

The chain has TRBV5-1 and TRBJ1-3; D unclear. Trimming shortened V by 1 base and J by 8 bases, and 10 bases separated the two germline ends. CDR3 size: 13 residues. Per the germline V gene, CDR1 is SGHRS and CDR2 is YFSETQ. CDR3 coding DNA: TGCGCCAGCAGCTTGAGGATAGCGGACACCATATATTTT. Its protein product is CASSLRIADTIYF.

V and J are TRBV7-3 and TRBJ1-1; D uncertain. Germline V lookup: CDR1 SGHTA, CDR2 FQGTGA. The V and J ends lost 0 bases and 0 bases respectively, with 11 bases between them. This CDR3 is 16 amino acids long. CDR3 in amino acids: CASSLTGETLNTEAFF. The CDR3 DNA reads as TGTGCCAGCAGCTTAACAGGCGAGACACTGAACACTGAAGCTTTCTTT.

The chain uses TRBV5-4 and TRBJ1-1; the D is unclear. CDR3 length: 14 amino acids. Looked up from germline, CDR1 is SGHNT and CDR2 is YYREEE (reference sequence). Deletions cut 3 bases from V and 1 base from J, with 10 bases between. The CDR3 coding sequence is TGTGCCAGCAGCTCCCGGGATGAGAACACTGAAGCTTTCTTT. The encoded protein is CASSSRDENTEAFF.

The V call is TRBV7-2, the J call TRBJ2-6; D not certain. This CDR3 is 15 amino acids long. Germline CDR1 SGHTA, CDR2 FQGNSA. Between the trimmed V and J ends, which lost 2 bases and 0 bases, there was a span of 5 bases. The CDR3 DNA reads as TGTGCCAGCAGCTTATATCTCTCTGGGGCCAACGTCCTGACTTTC. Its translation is CASSLYLSGANVLTF.

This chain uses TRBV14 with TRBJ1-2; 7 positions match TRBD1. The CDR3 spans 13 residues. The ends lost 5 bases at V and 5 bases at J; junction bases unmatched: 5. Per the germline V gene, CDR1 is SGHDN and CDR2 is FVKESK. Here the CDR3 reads CASSTQQGYGYTF. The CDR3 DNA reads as TGTGCCAGCAGCACTCAACAGGGGTATGGCTACACCTTC.

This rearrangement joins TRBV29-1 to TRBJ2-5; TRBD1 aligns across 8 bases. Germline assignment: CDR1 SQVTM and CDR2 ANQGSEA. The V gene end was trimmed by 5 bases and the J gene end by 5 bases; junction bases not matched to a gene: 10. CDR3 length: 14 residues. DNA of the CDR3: TGCAGCGTTAAATCGGACAGGGTAGACGAGACCCAGTACTTC. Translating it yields CSVKSDRVDETQYF.